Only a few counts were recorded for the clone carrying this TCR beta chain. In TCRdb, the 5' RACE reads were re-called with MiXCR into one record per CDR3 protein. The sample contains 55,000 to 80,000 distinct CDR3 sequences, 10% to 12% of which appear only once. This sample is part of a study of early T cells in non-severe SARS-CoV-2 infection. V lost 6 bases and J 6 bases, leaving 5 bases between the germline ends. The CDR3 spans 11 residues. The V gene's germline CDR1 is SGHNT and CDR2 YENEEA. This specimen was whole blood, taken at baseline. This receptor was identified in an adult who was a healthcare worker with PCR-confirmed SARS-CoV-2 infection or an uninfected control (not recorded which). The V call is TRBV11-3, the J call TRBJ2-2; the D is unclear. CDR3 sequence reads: CASRMAGELFF. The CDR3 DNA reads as TGTGCCAGCAGGATGGCCGGGGAGCTGTTTTTT.